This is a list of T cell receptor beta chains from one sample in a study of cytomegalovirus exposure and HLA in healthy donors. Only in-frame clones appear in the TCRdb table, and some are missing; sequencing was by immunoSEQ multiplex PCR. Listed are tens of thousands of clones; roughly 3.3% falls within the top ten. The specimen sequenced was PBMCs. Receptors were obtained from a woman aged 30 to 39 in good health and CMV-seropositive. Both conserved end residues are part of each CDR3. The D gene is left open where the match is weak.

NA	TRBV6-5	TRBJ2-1	CASSYGDRILDEQFF	TGTGCCAGCAGTTACGGAGACAGAATCTTAGATGAGCAGTTCTTC
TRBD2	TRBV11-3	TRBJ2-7	CASSQGSGASYEQYF	TGTGCCAGCAGCCAAGGGAGCGGGGCCTCCTACGAGCAGTACTTC
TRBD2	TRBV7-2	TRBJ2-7	CASSLGGGPYYEQYF	TGTGCCAGCAGCTTAGGGGGAGGGCCCTACTACGAGCAGTACTTC
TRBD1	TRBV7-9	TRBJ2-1	CASSRRRGGFYEQFF	TGTGCCAGCAGCCGCCGGAGAGGGGGCTTCTATGAGCAGTTCTTC
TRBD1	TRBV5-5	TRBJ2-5	CASSLTGEETQYF	TGTGCCAGCAGCTTAACAGGGGAAGAGACCCAGTACTTC
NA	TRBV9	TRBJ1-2	CASSVGGGTVGLRDYTF	TGTGCCAGCAGCGTAGGGGGAGGGACTGTGGGATTGAGGGACTACACCTTC
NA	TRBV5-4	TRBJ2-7	CASSWGVSSYEQYF	TGTGCCAGCAGCTGGGGGGTCAGTTCCTACGAGCAGTACTTC
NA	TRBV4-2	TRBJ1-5	CASSQVPGINQPQHF	TGTGCCAGCAGCCAAGTTCCGGGTATCAATCAGCCCCAGCATTTT
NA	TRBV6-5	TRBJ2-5	CASSRTLIGETQYF	TGTGCCAGCAGTCGGACACTTATAGGGGAGACCCAGTACTTC
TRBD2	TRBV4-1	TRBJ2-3	CASSQGVGRGGQDTQYF	TGCGCCAGCAGCCAAGGCGTAGGGCGGGGGGGCCAAGATACGCAGTATTTT
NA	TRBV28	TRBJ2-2	CASSFFPQGNGELFF	TGTGCCAGCAGTTTCTTTCCACAGGGTAACGGGGAGCTGTTTTTT
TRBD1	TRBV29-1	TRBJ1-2	CSASGTGGHGYTF	TGCAGCGCCTCCGGGACAGGGGGCCATGGCTACACCTTC
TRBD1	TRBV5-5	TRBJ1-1	CASSYDRGLTTEAFF	TGTGCCAGCAGCTACGACAGGGGGTTGACCACTGAAGCTTTCTTT
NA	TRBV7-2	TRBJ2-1	CASAPGLYNEQFF	TGTGCCAGCGCCCCTGGCCTTTACAATGAGCAGTTCTTC
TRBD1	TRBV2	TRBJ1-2	CASIRVGRGNYGYTF	TGTGCCAGCATCAGGGTAGGCAGGGGGAACTATGGCTACACCTTC
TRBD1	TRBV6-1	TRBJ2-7	CASSTGTGTPYEQYF	TGTGCCAGCAGCACCGGGACAGGGACCCCCTACGAGCAGTACTTC
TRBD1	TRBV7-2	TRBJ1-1	CASSFRGWGNTEAFF	TGTGCCAGCAGCTTCAGGGGGTGGGGGAACACTGAAGCTTTCTTT
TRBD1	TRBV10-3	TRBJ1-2	CAISDSTGLAYGYTF	TGTGCCATCAGTGATTCGACAGGGTTGGCCTATGGCTACACCTTC
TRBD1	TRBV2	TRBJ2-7	CASSPVIGTGTYEQYF	TGTGCCAGCAGTCCGGTGATTGGGACAGGGACCTACGAGCAGTACTTC
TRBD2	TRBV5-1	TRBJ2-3	CASSLPSGGGAPPTDTQYF	TGCGCCAGCAGCTTGCCTAGCGGGGGGGGCGCCCCTCCCACAGATACGCAGTATTTT
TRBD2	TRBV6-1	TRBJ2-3	CASSETLRDYTDTQYF	TGTGCCAGCAGTGAGACTCTCCGGGACTACACAGATACGCAGTATTTT
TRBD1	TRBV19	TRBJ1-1	CASNPRQGGYTEAFF	TGTGCCAGTAACCCCCGACAGGGCGGCTACACTGAAGCTTTCTTT
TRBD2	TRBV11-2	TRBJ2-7	CASSPAAVAGEYEQYF	TGTGCCAGCAGCCCAGCCGCGGTAGCGGGGGAGTACGAGCAGTACTTC
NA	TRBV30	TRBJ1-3	CAWNEQGALLINTIYF	TGTGCCTGGAATGAACAGGGAGCTTTGTTGATAAACACCATATATTTT
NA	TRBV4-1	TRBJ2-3	CASSQGPGGDTQYF	TGCGCCAGCAGCCAAGGGCCGGGTGGGGATACGCAGTATTTT
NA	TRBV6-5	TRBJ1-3	CASSLRGPGNTIYF	TGTGCCAGCAGCCTGCGGGGTCCGGGAAACACCATATATTTT
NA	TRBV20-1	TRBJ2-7	CSARLEEQYF	TGCAGTGCTAGGTTGGAGGAGCAGTACTTC
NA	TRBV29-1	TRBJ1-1	CSVEGGNTEAFF	TGCAGCGTTGAAGGCGGAAACACTGAAGCTTTCTTT
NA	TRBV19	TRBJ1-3	CASSSKPGLRTSGNTIYF	TGTGCCAGTAGTTCCAAACCGGGACTTAGGACTTCGGGAAACACCATATATTTT
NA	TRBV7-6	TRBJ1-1	CASSDRRSGATEAFF	TGTGCCAGCAGCGATCGACGGTCAGGGGCCACTGAAGCTTTCTTT
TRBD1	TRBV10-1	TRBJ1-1	CASSEWTGNTEAFF	TGCGCCAGCAGTGAATGGACAGGGAACACTGAAGCTTTCTTT
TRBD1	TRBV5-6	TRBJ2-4	CASRAGTVSIQYF	TGTGCCAGCAGGGCCGGGACAGTATCAATTCAGTACTTC
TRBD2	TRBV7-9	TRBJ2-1	CASSSQLAGGDEQFF	TGTGCCAGCAGCTCACAACTAGCGGGGGGCGATGAGCAGTTCTTC
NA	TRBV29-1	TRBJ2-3	CSVNTGPDTQYF	TGCAGCGTTAACACAGGGCCAGATACGCAGTATTTT
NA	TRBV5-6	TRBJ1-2	CASSSARGYTF	TGTGCCAGCAGCTCAGCGCGGGGCTACACCTTC
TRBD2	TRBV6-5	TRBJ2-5	CASRLAGGVQETQYF	TGTGCCAGCAGACTAGCGGGGGGTGTGCAAGAGACCCAGTACTTC
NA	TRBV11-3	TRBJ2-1	CASSPAGTSNEQFF	TGTGCCAGCAGCCCCGCCGGGACATCCAATGAGCAGTTCTTC
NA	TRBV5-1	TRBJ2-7	CASRPAGSPPYEQYF	TGCGCCAGCAGACCGGCGGGGTCCCCCCCCTACGAGCAGTACTTC
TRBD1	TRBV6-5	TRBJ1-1	CASSRDREATEAFF	TGTGCCAGCAGCAGGGACAGGGAGGCCACTGAAGCTTTCTTT
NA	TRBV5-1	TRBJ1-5	CASSLKPGSNQPQHF	TGCGCCAGCAGCTTGAAGCCAGGGAGCAATCAGCCCCAGCATTTT
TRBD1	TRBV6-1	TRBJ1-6	CATLDRGAYNSPLHF	TGTGCCACCTTGGACAGGGGCGCCTATAATTCACCCCTCCACTTT
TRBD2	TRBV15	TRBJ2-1	CATSRDRGGGLDEQFF	TGTGCCACCAGCAGAGATCGGGGCGGGGGGTTGGATGAGCAGTTCTTC
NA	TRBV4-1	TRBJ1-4	CASSQDDSLGRKLFF	TGCGCCAGCAGCCAAGATGACAGCCTCGGGAGAAAACTGTTTTTT
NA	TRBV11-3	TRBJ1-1	CASSRRWTEAFF	TGTGCCAGCAGCCGCAGGTGGACTGAAGCTTTCTTT
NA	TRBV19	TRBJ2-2	CASSPGTSNTGELFF	TGTGCCAGTAGTCCCGGGACATCGAACACCGGGGAGCTGTTTTTT
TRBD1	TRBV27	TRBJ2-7	CASRGSGQGGYEQYF	TGTGCCAGCCGTGGGTCGGGACAGGGGGGTTACGAGCAGTACTTC
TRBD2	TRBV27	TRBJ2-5	CASTMTSGGYETQYF	TGTGCCAGCACCATGACTAGCGGGGGGTATGAGACCCAGTACTTC
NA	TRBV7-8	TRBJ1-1	CASSLPGGDTEAFF	TGTGCCAGCAGCCTTCCCGGGGGGGACACTGAAGCTTTCTTT
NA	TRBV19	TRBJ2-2	CASSFQGSGELFF	TGTGCCAGTAGTTTTCAGGGGAGCGGGGAGCTGTTTTTT
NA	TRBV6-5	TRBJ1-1	CASNHRENTEAFF	TGTGCCAGCAACCACAGGGAGAACACTGAAGCTTTCTTT
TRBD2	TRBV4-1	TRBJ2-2	CASSQISGPGELFF	TGCGCCAGCAGCCAGATTAGCGGGCCCGGGGAGCTGTTTTTT
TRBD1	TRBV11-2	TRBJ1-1	CASSPGTGDYTEAFF	TGTGCCAGCAGCCCTGGGACAGGGGATTACACTGAAGCTTTCTTT